What follows are 21 T cell receptor beta chains derived from one specimen sequenced in a study of blood T cell repertoires in COVID-19. The repertoire was sequenced with immunoSEQ multiplex PCR; TCRdb's copy has only in-frame clones and lacks some. The sample records tens of thousands of clones, 82% being singletons. Sequencing was performed on peripheral blood. Source of these receptors: an elderly woman with acute or convalescent COVID-19.

V usage is TRBV7-9 and J usage is TRBJ1-2, with D hard to call. There are 15 residues in the CDR3. V was pared by 0 bases and J by 1 base, with 9 bases between. Germline V gene lookup returns CDR1 SEHNR and CDR2 FQNEAQ (reference sequence). CDR3 sequence: CASSLAARINYGYTF. DNA of the CDR3: TGTGCCAGCAGCTTAGCGGCCAGGATTAACTATGGCTACACCTTC.

This clone was counted once. The gene calls are TRBV11-2 and TRBJ2-3; 8 bases map to TRBD2. This CDR3 is 15 amino acids long. Unmatched junction bases numbered 5, after V lost 5 bases and J lost 1 base. Germline CDR1 is SGHAT and CDR2 is FQNNGV. The CDR3 reads CASSAGTRGTDTQYF. As DNA, the CDR3 is TGTGCCAGCAGCGCCGGGACTAGGGGCACAGATACGCAGTATTTT.

V gene TRBV6-5 combines with J gene TRBJ2-7; D not certain. V dropped 6 bases and J dropped 0 bases, with 9 bases sitting between them. The CDR3 consists of 13 residues. Germline V lookup: CDR1 MNHEY, CDR2 SVGAGI. CDR3 loop: CASSPTYSYEQYF. Written as DNA, the CDR3 is TGTGCCAGCAGCCCGACTTACTCCTACGAGCAGTACTTC.

The chain joins TRBV11-2 to TRBJ2-1; TRBD2 matches at 9 bases. This CDR3 has 18 residues. Looked up from germline, CDR1 is SGHAT and CDR2 is FQNNGV. After removal of 3 bases from V and 1 base from J, the junction contained 10 bases not matched to a gene. CDR3 sequence reads: CASSLVWRGGGSYNEQFF. The CDR3 coding sequence is TGTGCCAGCAGCTTGGTCTGGCGGGGGGGAGGGTCCTACAATGAGCAGTTCTTC.

The chain combines TRBV5-1 with TRBJ1-4, with 10 bases matching TRBD1. Germline V gene sequence: CDR1 SGHRS, CDR2 YFSETQ. The CDR3 runs to 14 residues. The junction had 3 bases not matched to a gene; V was cut back by 4 bases and J by 6 bases. The DNA for the CDR3 is TGCGCCAGCAGCGTTGGGACAGGGGATGAAAAACTGTTTTTT. Amino acids: CASSVGTGDEKLFF.

The rearrangement joins TRBV6-2 or TRBV6-3 to TRBJ2-3; 10 bases map to TRBD1. Unmatched junction bases numbered 8, after V lost 6 bases and J lost 5 bases. Germline CDR1 reads MNHEY; CDR2 reads SVGEGT. The CDR3 consists of 15 residues. Written as DNA, the CDR3 is TGTGCCAGCAGCCTCGACAGGGGGCACGGAGATACGCAGTATTTT. This gives the protein CASSLDRGHGDTQYF.

The V call is TRBV6-5, the J call TRBJ1-4; 7 nucleotides agree with TRBD1. V was pared by 0 bases and J by 7 bases, with 8 bases of the junction left unmatched. This CDR3 is built from 16 residues. CDR1 and CDR2 from the germline V gene are MNHEY and SVGAGI. Here the CDR3 reads CASSYSRQGWAEKLFF. In DNA form, the CDR3 reads TGTGCCAGCAGTTACTCGAGACAGGGATGGGCTGAAAAACTGTTTTTT.

The chain uses TRBV29-1 and TRBJ2-7; 10 bases line up with TRBD1. This CDR3 is built from 13 residues. Germline V gene lookup returns CDR1 SQVTM and CDR2 ANQGSEA. Unmatched junction bases numbered 4, after V lost 6 bases and J lost 2 bases. CDR3 loop: CSVPGQGTYEQYF. The CDR3 DNA follows: TGCAGCGTCCCGGGACAGGGGACCTACGAGCAGTACTTC.

This chain connects TRBV6-2 or TRBV6-3 to TRBJ2-3; 9 bases are shared with TRBD1. The CDR3 runs to 17 residues. CDR1 and CDR2 from the germline V gene are MNHEY and SVGEGT. Trimming took 0 bases from V and 2 from J; bases not matched to a gene: 6. CDR3 sequence reads: CASSYSIRDRDTDTQYF. CDR3 nucleotide sequence: TGTGCCAGCAGTTACTCGATAAGGGACAGGGACACAGATACGCAGTATTTT.

The chain's CDR3 is CASSLVQGSDTEAFF. CDR3 nucleotide sequence: TGTGCCAGCAGCTTAGTCCAGGGATCAGACACTGAAGCTTTCTTT. V is TRBV7-9 and J is TRBJ1-1, with a tentative D call TRBD1 (5 bases). CDR1 and CDR2 from the germline V gene are SEHNR and FQNEAQ (reference sequence). The CDR3 is made up of 15 amino acids. Trimming left V 1 base short and J 3 bases short, with 12 bases between.

This chain links TRBV3-1 (or the pseudogene TRBV3-2) with TRBJ2-5, with TRBD1 matching over 7 bases. V shed 6 bases and J 4 bases; nucleotides not matched to a gene: 2. Looked up from germline, CDR1 is LGHDT and CDR2 is YNNKEL (reference sequence). The CDR3 has 12 amino acids. This CDR3 reads CASRQGIETQYF. The CDR3 nucleotides are TGTGCCAGCAGACAGGGGATAGAGACCCAGTACTTC.

The chain carries TRBV2 and TRBJ1-1; weak D call: TRBD1 (6 bases). The CDR3 loop spans 11 amino acids. The ends were cut back, 5 bases at V and 8 bases at J, with 9 bases in the middle. Germline loops: CDR1 SNHLY, CDR2 FYNNEI. Written as DNA, the CDR3 is TGTGCCAGCAGTCCCGGGACAGAAGCTTTCTTT. Protein product: CASSPGTEAFF. Full variable domain (missing parts from reference TRBV2 and TRBJ1-1): EPEVTQTPSHQVTQMGQEVILRCVPISNHLYFYWYRQILGQKVEFLVSFYNNEISEKSEIFDDQFSVERPDGSNFTLKIRSTKLEDSAMYFCASSPGTEAFFGQGTRLTVV.

V usage is TRBV11-2 and J usage is TRBJ1-2; the match to TRBD1 covers 8 bases. This CDR3 is 16 amino acids long. The V gene end was trimmed by 5 bases and the J gene end by 5 bases; junction bases not matched to a gene: 13. The germline gives CDR1 SGHAT, CDR2 FQNNGV. CDR3 in amino acids: CASSPRTGPRAYGYTF. The DNA for the CDR3 is TGTGCCAGCAGCCCACGGACAGGGCCCAGGGCTTATGGCTACACCTTC.

V and J are TRBV5-1 and TRBJ2-2; the match to TRBD1 covers 8 bases. V trimming: 6 bases; J trimming: 5 bases; junction bases outside the gene matches: 9. CDR1 and CDR2 from the germline V gene are SGHRS and YFSETQ. This CDR3 region has 15 residues. As DNA, the CDR3 is TGCGCCAGCACTCTTGGACAGGGTGTTACCGGGGAGCTGTTTTTT. This translates into CASTLGQGVTGELFF.

The chain combines TRBV7-2 with TRBJ2-4; TRBD1 agrees at 7 bases. V shed 3 bases and J 1 base; nucleotides not matched to a gene: 6. The CDR3 runs to 16 residues. CDR1 is SGHTA and CDR2 is FQGNSA in the germline V gene. CDR3 sequence (DNA): TGTGCCAGCAGCTTTTACAGGGGTTTGGCCAAAAACATTCAGTACTTC. Its protein is CASSFYRGLAKNIQYF.

This clone was observed a handful of times. This sequence joins TRBV27 and TRBJ1-2; possibly TRBD1 for D (6 bases). There are 13 residues in the CDR3. Trimming removed 6 bases from V and 3 bases from J, with 11 bases in between. Germline V gene data show CDR1 as MNHEY and CDR2 as SMNVEV (reference sequence). The CDR3 bases are TGTGCCAGCAGGAAACAGGGCGACTATGGCTACACCTTC. Amino acid sequence: CASRKQGDYGYTF.

In DNA form, the CDR3 reads TGTGCCAGCAGTGACCGGGACAGAGGCACCGGGGAGCTGTTTTTT. This encodes CASSDRDRGTGELFF. V is TRBV2 and J is TRBJ2-2; 7 bases match TRBD1. V shed 3 bases and J 4 bases; nucleotides not matched to a gene: 5. CDR3 size: 15 residues. CDR1 is SNHLY and CDR2 is FYNNEI in the germline V gene.

V gene TRBV5-1 combines with J gene TRBJ1-2; D is possibly TRBD1 (5 bases). The germline V gene has CDR1 SGHRS and CDR2 YFSETQ. Trimming left V 0 bases short and J 7 bases short, with 10 bases between. This CDR3 region has 13 residues. In DNA form, the CDR3 reads TGCGCCAGCAGCTTGGGGGGCTCGAGTGGCTACACCTTC. Translating gives CASSLGGSSGYTF. Full variable domain (missing parts from reference TRBV5-1 and TRBJ1-2): KAGVTQTPRYLIKTRGQQVTLSCSPISGHRSVSWYQQTPGQGLQFLFEYFSETQRNKGNFPGRFSGRQFSNSRSEMNVSTLELGDSALYLCASSLGGSSGYTFGSGTRLTVV.

The rearrangement links TRBV19 to TRBJ2-1, with 10 bases lining up with TRBD2. The ends lost 2 bases at V and 7 bases at J; junction bases unmatched: 2. The CDR3 loop spans 14 amino acids. The germline V gene encodes CDR1 LNHDA and CDR2 SQIVND (reference sequence). The CDR3 nucleotides are TGTGCCAGTAGTATACTAGCGGGAGTAAATGAGCAGTTCTTC. It is translated as CASSILAGVNEQFF.

J is TRBJ2-1 and V is TRBV25-1; D gene ambiguous. Trimming cost V 1 base and J 11 bases, with 9 bases left between them. Per the germline V gene, CDR1 is MGHDK and CDR2 is SYGVNS. The CDR3 runs to 12 residues. The CDR3 DNA reads TGTGCCAGCAGTGAATCAACGGGTCAGCAGTTCTTC. This encodes CASSESTGQQFF.

The V call is TRBV28, the J call TRBJ1-6, with 7 bases aligning to TRBD1. CDR3 length: 15 residues. The J segment lost 7 bases and the V segment lost 6 bases, leaving 9 bases of the junction unmatched. Germline V lookup: CDR1 MDHEN, CDR2 SYDVKM. CDR3 sequence: CASRGGGAGNSPLHF. CDR3 DNA: TGTGCCAGCAGAGGAGGGGGCGCAGGAAATTCACCCCTCCACTTT.